This T cell receptor (beta chain) was recovered during a study of T cells after yellow fever vaccination. About this clonotype: Antigen specificity is unknown.

One entry per CDR3 protein, called by TCRdb with MiXCR from the 5' RACE reads. The table records approximately 510,000 distinct CDR3 sequences, less than 25% of them present only once. Overall study results and limits: There was a possibility that FACS-sorted repertoires contained abundant clonotypes contaminating from the bulk population.

Looked up from germline, CDR1 is SQVTM and CDR2 is ANQGSEA. The CDR3 runs to 11 residues. Trimming removed 6 bases at V and 3 bases at J, with 9 bases between. This clonotype was sampled from a man younger than 30 who received the YFV17D yellow fever vaccine. The sample here was PBMCs, taken approximately 20 days after the first yellow fever vaccination. The chain is built from TRBV29-1 and TRBJ2-7; D uncertain. The CDR3 region is CSVVTDYEQYF. The CDR3 DNA sequence: TGCAGCGTCGTAACAGACTACGAGCAGTACTTC.